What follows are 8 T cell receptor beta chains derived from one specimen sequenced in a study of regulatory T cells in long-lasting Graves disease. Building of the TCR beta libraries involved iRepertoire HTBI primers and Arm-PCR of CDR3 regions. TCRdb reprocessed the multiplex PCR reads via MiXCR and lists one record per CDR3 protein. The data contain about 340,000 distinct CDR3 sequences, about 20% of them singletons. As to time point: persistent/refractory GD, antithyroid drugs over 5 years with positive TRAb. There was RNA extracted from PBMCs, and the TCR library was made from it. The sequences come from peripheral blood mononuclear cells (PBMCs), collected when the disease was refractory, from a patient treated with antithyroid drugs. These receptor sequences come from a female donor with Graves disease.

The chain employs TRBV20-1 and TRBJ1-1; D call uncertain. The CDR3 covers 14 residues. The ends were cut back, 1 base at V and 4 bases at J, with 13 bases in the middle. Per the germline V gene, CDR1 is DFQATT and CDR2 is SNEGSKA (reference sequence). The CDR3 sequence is CSARVNVRFTEAFF. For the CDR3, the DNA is TGCAGTGCTAGAGTTAATGTTAGGTTCACTGAAGCTTTCTTT.

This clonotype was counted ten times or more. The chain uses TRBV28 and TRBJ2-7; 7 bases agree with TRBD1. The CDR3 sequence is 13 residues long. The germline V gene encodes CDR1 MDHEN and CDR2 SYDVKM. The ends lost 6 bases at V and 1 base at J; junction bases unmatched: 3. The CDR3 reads CASRGTASYEQYF. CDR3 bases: TGTGCCAGCAGGGGGACAGCTTCCTACGAGCAGTACTTC.

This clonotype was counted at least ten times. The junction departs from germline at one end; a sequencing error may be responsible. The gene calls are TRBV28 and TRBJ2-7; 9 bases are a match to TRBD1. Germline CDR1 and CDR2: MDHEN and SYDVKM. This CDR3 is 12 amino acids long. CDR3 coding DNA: TGTGCCAGCAGTTTAGAACAGGGGGCCCTACACTTC. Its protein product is CASSLEQGALHF.

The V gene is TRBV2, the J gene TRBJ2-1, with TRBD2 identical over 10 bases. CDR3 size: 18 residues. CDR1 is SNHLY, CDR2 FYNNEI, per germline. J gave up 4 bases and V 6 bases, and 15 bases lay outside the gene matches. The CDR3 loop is CASSLKVRGAGGYNEQFF. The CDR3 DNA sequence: TGTGCCAGCAGCTTAAAGGTCCGTGGAGCGGGGGGGTACAATGAGCAGTTCTTC.

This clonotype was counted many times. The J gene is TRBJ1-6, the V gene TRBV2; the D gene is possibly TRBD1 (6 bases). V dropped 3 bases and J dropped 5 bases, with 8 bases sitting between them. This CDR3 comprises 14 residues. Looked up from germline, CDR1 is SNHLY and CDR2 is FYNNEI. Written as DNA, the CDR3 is TGTGCCAGCAGTGACAGGGGCAATAATTCACCCCTCCACTTT. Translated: CASSDRGNNSPLHF.

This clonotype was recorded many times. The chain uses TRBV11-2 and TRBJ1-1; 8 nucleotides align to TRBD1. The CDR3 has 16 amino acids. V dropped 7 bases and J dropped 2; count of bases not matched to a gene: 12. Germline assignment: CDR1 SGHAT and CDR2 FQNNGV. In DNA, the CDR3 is TGTGCCAGCAAAACAGGGGGGGACACTTACAACACTGAAGCTTTCTTT. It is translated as CASKTGGDTYNTEAFF.

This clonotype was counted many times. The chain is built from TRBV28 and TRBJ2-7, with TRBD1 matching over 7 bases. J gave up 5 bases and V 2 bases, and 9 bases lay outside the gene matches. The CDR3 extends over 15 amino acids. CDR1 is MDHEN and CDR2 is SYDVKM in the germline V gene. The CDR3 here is CASSLANRDSDEQYF. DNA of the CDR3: TGTGCCAGCAGTTTAGCCAACAGGGACAGCGACGAGCAGTACTTC.

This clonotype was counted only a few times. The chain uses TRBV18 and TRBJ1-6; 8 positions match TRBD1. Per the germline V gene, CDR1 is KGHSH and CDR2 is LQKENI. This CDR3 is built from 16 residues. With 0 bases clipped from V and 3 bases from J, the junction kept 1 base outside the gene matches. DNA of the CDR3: TGTGCCAGCTCACCACCGGACAGGGACTATAATTCACCCCTCCACTTT. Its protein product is CASSPPDRDYNSPLHF.